This T cell receptor beta chain stems from a study of blood T cells in healthy people across ages. Notes on the study in general: Possibly confounding the expanded clonotype changes was the fact that donor CMV status was unknown.

A sample-barcoded 5' primer and a J-beta primer mix were used in a second PCR of about 6 to 12 cycles. TCRdb re-called the 5' RACE reads through MiXCR, storing one row per CDR3 protein. The sample has approximately 810,000 distinct CDR3 sequences; under 35% are singletons. This clonotype was counted only a few times. The target antigen is unknown. This CDR3 spans 11 amino acids. Trimming removed 2 bases at V and 5 bases at J, with 2 bases between. The germline gives CDR1 SGHDT, CDR2 YYEEEE. Sequenced sample: blood. V and J are TRBV5-6 and TRBJ1-5; no reliable D call. This clonotype was obtained from an elderly woman in good health. The CDR3, as DNA: TGTGCCAGCAGCTTTCATCAGCCCCAGCATTTT. It specifies CASSFHQPQHF.